Below, 30 T cell receptor beta chains from the same sample are listed, as sequenced in a study of shared clonotypes between healthy human individuals. Naive CD8 cells comprised CD45RO-negative, CCR7-positively selected cells, excluding terminally differentiated effector memory CD45RA+ cells. Generated by immunoSEQ multiplex PCR, the TCRdb table keeps only in-frame clones and is missing some. This sample has some 2,000,000 clones, with approximately 94% found just once. The sequenced material came from naive CD8+ T cells sorted from blood. The receptors come from a man aged 18 to 29 in good health.

The chain links TRBV28 to TRBJ1-4; TRBD1 agrees at 10 bases. With V trimmed by 6 bases and J by 8 bases, 6 bases remained unmatched. The CDR3 sequence is 14 residues long. Germline values: CDR1 MDHEN, CDR2 SYDVKM. The CDR3 nucleotides are TGTGCCAGCAGGGGGACAGGGGTCGCGGAAAAACTGTTTTTT. Translation gives CASRGTGVAEKLFF.

V gene TRBV7-9 combines with J gene TRBJ2-7; TRBD1 matches 8 bases. The CDR3 runs to 15 residues. In germline, CDR1 is SEHNR, CDR2 FQNEAQ (reference sequence). Trimming removed 4 bases from V and 5 bases from J; junction bases left unmatched: 10. DNA of the CDR3: TGTGCCAGCAGCTCCGCCGGACAGGGTTCCCACGAGCAGTACTTC. It codes for CASSSAGQGSHEQYF. The full variable domain, in which reference TRBV7-9 and TRBJ2-7 provide the parts outside the CDR3, is DTGVSQNPRHKITKRGQNVTFRCDPISEHNRLYWYRQTLGQGPEFLTYFQNEAQLEKSRLLSDRFSAERPKGSFSTLEIQRTEQGDSAMYLCASSSAGQGSHEQYFGPGTRLTVT.

The gene calls are TRBV7-9 and TRBJ2-7, with D perhaps given as TRBD1 or TRBD2 (5 bases each). Looked up from germline, CDR1 is SEHNR and CDR2 is FQNEAQ (reference sequence). CDR3 size: 13 residues. Trimming shortened V by 4 bases and J by 3 bases, and 10 bases separated the two germline ends. The CDR3 sequence is CASSSGPRYEQYF. In DNA, the CDR3 is TGTGCCAGCAGCTCGGGACCCCGCTACGAGCAGTACTTC.

The V and J genes are TRBV19 and TRBJ2-7; 7 nucleotides agree with TRBD1. CDR1 is LNHDA and CDR2 is SQIVND in the germline V gene (reference sequence). V trimming: 6 bases; J trimming: 7 bases; junction bases outside the gene matches: 12. The CDR3 loop spans 14 amino acids. The CDR3 sequence: CASSAEGQILEQYF. Written as DNA, the CDR3 is TGTGCCAGTAGCGCCGAGGGACAGATTTTAGAGCAGTACTTC. Supplemented by reference TRBV19 and TRBJ2-7, the full variable domain reads DGGITQSPKYLFRKEGQNVTLSCEQNLNHDAMYWYRQDPGQGLRLIYYSQIVNDFQKGDIAEGYSVSREKKESFPLTVTSAQKNPTAFYLCASSAEGQILEQYFGPGTRLTVT.

This clone was seen more than once but under ten times. The chain combines TRBV4-1 with TRBJ1-5; no clear D gene. Germline V lookup: CDR1 MGHRA, CDR2 YSYEKL. This CDR3 has 13 residues. Trimming took off 4 bases at V and 5 bases at J, with 9 bases between the two ends. As DNA, the CDR3 is TGCGCCAGCAGCCTTAATCTGTATCAGCCCCAGCATTTT. It translates to CASSLNLYQPQHF.

The V call is TRBV5-1, the J call TRBJ2-7; possibly TRBD2 for D (6 bases). The CDR3 spans 13 residues. CDR1 is SGHRS and CDR2 is YFSETQ in the germline V gene. Trimming shortened V by 1 base and J by 3 bases, and 8 bases separated the two germline ends. CDR3 DNA sequence: TGCGCCAGCAGCTTGACGGAGGGCTACGAGCAGTACTTC. Its translation: CASSLTEGYEQYF.

J is TRBJ2-7 and V is TRBV5-1; no firm D call. The germline V gene encodes CDR1 SGHRS and CDR2 YFSETQ. This CDR3 is 13 amino acids long. V lost 2 bases, J lost 2 bases, and 8 bases lay in between. The CDR3 is CASSLTLTYEQYF. In nucleotides, the CDR3 is TGCGCCAGCAGCTTAACACTAACCTACGAGCAGTACTTC.

This chain connects TRBV5-6 to TRBJ2-7; D is possibly TRBD1 (5 bases). Per the germline V gene, CDR1 is SGHDT and CDR2 is YYEEEE. The V end was cut by 0 bases, the J end by 1 base, with 8 bases between. The CDR3 runs to 14 residues. The CDR3 coding sequence is TGTGCCAGCAGCTTGGGGACACCTTCCTACGAGCAGTACTTC. It encodes CASSLGTPSYEQYF.

This chain uses TRBV13 with TRBJ2-1; D ambiguous. CDR3 length equals 13 residues. Trimming shortened V by 2 bases and J by 5 bases, and 7 bases separated the two germline ends. Germline CDR1 is PRHDT and CDR2 is FYEKMQ (reference sequence). CDR3 loop: CASSLRGDNEQFF. The CDR3 bases are TGTGCCAGCAGCTTACGAGGAGACAATGAGCAGTTCTTC.

J is TRBJ2-7 and V is TRBV7-6; tentative D call: TRBD2 (5 bases). V was shortened by 4 bases and J by 3 bases, with 10 bases between the two germline ends. Germline V lookup: CDR1 SGHVS, CDR2 FNYEAQ. The CDR3 is 13 residues long. CDR3 sequence reads: CASSYGVYYEQYF. DNA of the CDR3: TGTGCCAGCAGCTACGGGGTCTACTACGAGCAGTACTTC.

The V gene is TRBV6-5, the J gene TRBJ2-7; D ambiguous. CDR3 length equals 14 residues. Per the germline V gene, CDR1 is MNHEY and CDR2 is SVGAGI. Trimming stripped 2 bases from V and 3 bases from J, with 11 bases between. CDR3 nucleotides: TGTGCCAGCAGTTACGGTGAGAGTAACTACGAGCAGTACTTC. Translated, it gives CASSYGESNYEQYF.

The CDR3 protein is CASSESMGSGYEQFF. CDR3 DNA sequence: TGCGCCAGCAGTGAGTCTATGGGATCTGGCTATGAGCAGTTCTTC. This rearrangement joins TRBV10-2 to TRBJ2-1, with D unresolved. V shed 0 bases and J shed 8 bases, with 14 bases lying between them. The germline gives CDR1 WSHSY, CDR2 SAAADI. The CDR3 totals 15 residues.

V usage is TRBV28 and J usage is TRBJ2-3; D unresolved. The CDR3 has 13 amino acids. V lost 5 bases, J lost 3 bases, and 9 bases lay in between. Germline CDR1 and CDR2: MDHEN and SYDVKM. The CDR3 DNA follows: TGTGCCAGCAGTCAAAGTTTAACAGATACGCAGTATTTT. Translating it yields CASSQSLTDTQYF.

This clone came up once. The chain carries TRBV13 and TRBJ2-7, with 8 bases that match TRBD2. J was trimmed by 4 bases and V by 5 bases; bases with no gene match: 10. The CDR3 extends over 15 amino acids. Per germline, CDR1 PRHDT and CDR2 FYEKMQ (reference sequence). The CDR3 DNA sequence: TGTGCCAGCAGCGTAGCGGGAAGGCACGGTTACGAGCAGTACTTC. It yields the protein CASSVAGRHGYEQYF.

V and J are TRBV7-9 and TRBJ1-1, with D unclear. CDR1 and CDR2 (germline): SEHNR, FQNEAQ (reference sequence). CDR3 size: 14 residues. The V end lost 3 bases, the J end lost 3 bases, and 11 bases lay between the germline ends. This CDR3 is CASSLYEGDTEAFF. The CDR3 DNA reads as TGTGCCAGCAGCTTGTATGAGGGCGACACTGAAGCTTTCTTT.

This clone was observed a single time. The rearrangement uses TRBV28 and TRBJ2-2; D might be TRBD1 or TRBD2, each matching 5 bases. The CDR3 contains 16 residues. The germline V gene encodes CDR1 MDHEN and CDR2 SYDVKM. V was shortened by 3 bases and J by 5 bases, with 16 bases between the two germline ends. The CDR3 region is CASSFFPGTFTGELFF. Here the CDR3 DNA reads TGTGCCAGCAGTTTCTTTCCCGGGACCTTTACCGGGGAGCTGTTTTTT.

This chain joins TRBV4-3 and TRBJ2-2; D unclear. V lost 0 bases, J lost 6 bases, and 17 bases lay in between. Germline V gene data show CDR1 as LGHNA and CDR2 as YSLEER. This CDR3 region has 17 residues. The CDR3 bases are TGCGCCAGCAGCCAAGATCAGGCGGCCCTTGAGGCCGGGGAGCTGTTTTTT. This gives the protein CASSQDQAALEAGELFF.

The chain uses TRBV12-5 and TRBJ2-3, with D possibly TRBD2 on 6 matching bases. The CDR3 is made up of 15 amino acids. Germline V lookup: CDR1 LGHNT, CDR2 FRNRAP. The germline V and J ends were trimmed by 6 bases and 0 bases, with 13 bases remaining between them. The DNA of the CDR3 is TGTGCTAGTGGCCCGGGGGTGACTAGCACAGATACGCAGTATTTT. Amino acids: CASGPGVTSTDTQYF.

The chain is built from TRBV28 and TRBJ2-7; 10 positions match TRBD1. Trimming removed 6 bases from V and 0 bases from J; junction bases left unmatched: 8. Germline CDR1 reads MDHEN; CDR2 reads SYDVKM. The length of the CDR3 is 16 residues. The CDR3 DNA is TGTGCCAGCAGGGACAGGGGGAGCCCCAGCTCCTACGAGCAGTACTTC. It codes for CASRDRGSPSSYEQYF.

For this clone: This sample also contains other DNA sequences that code for the same CDR3. The chain links TRBV7-9 to TRBJ2-7; 8 bases fit TRBD1. Trimming at V came to 6 bases and at J to 3 bases, leaving 7 bases not matched to a gene. Germline CDR1 is SEHNR and CDR2 is FQNEAQ (reference sequence). This CDR3 is 14 amino acids long. CDR3 sequence (DNA): TGTGCCAGCAGTTCCGGGACAGGCTTCTACGAGCAGTACTTC. Translated, it gives CASSSGTGFYEQYF.

This rearrangement joins TRBV6-5 to TRBJ1-2, with 8 bases that match TRBD1. V gave up 2 bases and J gave up 7 bases; unmatched junction bases: 3. The CDR3 consists of 13 residues. Germline values: CDR1 MNHEY, CDR2 SVGAGI. The DNA of the CDR3 is TGTGCCAGCAGTTACCGGACAGGGTTTGGCTACACCTTC. This sequence encodes CASSYRTGFGYTF.

The rearrangement joins TRBV30 to TRBJ2-4, with D maybe TRBD1 (6 bases). CDR3 length: 15 residues. From germline, CDR1 is GTSNPN and CDR2 SVGIG (reference sequence). Trimming took off 3 bases at V and 0 bases at J, with 12 bases between the two ends. CDR3 bases: TGTGCCTGGAGGGGACACCCCGTAGCCAAAAACATTCAGTACTTC. Its translation is CAWRGHPVAKNIQYF.

The V call is TRBV7-9, the J call TRBJ1-4, with a weak D call TRBD1 (5 bases). This CDR3 is 17 amino acids long. Trimming removed 4 bases at V and 0 bases at J, with 15 bases between. Germline CDR1 and CDR2: SEHNR and FQNEAQ (reference sequence). The CDR3 DNA is TGTGCCAGCAGCTCCTCCTGGGACGCAGCAACTAATGAAAAACTGTTTTTT. It yields the protein CASSSSWDAATNEKLFF.

This chain uses TRBV9 with TRBJ2-1; 14 bases are a match to TRBD2. The germline CDR1 and CDR2 sequences are SGDLS and YYNGEE. The CDR3 is 15 residues long. The ends lost 4 bases at V and 9 bases at J; junction bases unmatched: 6. The DNA for the CDR3 is TGTGCCAGCAGCTCCCGACTAGCGGGAGGGGGTGAGCAGTTCTTC. This codes for CASSSRLAGGGEQFF.

This rearrangement joins TRBV27 to TRBJ2-7; 8 nucleotides agree with TRBD1. The trim removed 5 bases at V and 4 bases at J, leaving 13 bases unmatched. In germline, CDR1 is MNHEY, CDR2 SMNVEV (reference sequence). This CDR3 has 16 amino acids. CDR3 region: CASSPSAGQETYEQYF. In DNA, the CDR3 is TGTGCCAGCAGTCCCTCGGCGGGACAGGAGACTTACGAGCAGTACTTC.

This sequence joins TRBV4-1 and TRBJ2-7, with no clear D. CDR3 length: 15 residues. CDR1 is MGHRA, CDR2 YSYEKL, per germline. Trimming stripped 1 base from V and 1 base from J, with 11 bases between. The CDR3 protein is CASSQAGYGSYEQYF. CDR3 DNA sequence: TGCGCCAGCAGCCAAGCCGGGTACGGATCCTACGAGCAGTACTTC.

Worth noting for this clone: The same CDR3 also results from other DNA sequences found in this sample. V is TRBV9 and J is TRBJ2-7; D remains unclear. This CDR3 has 14 residues. Trimming stripped 0 bases from V and 0 bases from J, with 7 bases between. CDR1 is SGDLS and CDR2 is YYNGEE in the germline V gene. The CDR3 sequence: CASSVADGSYEQYF. In nucleotides, the CDR3 is TGTGCCAGCAGCGTAGCGGACGGCTCCTACGAGCAGTACTTC.

CDR3 coding DNA: TGTGCCAGCAGCGGGGCTGGGACAGGGGCTGGGGCCAACGTCCTGACTTTC. Protein sequence: CASSGAGTGAGANVLTF. The chain has TRBV9 and TRBJ2-6, with 10 bases that match TRBD1. CDR1 is SGDLS, CDR2 YYNGEE, per germline. The V gene end was trimmed by 3 bases and the J gene end by 2 bases; junction bases not matched to a gene: 5. The CDR3 is made up of 17 amino acids.

This chain uses TRBV10-2 with TRBJ2-5, with D perhaps matching TRBD1 or TRBD2 (6 bases each). The CDR3 has 13 amino acids. In germline, CDR1 is WSHSY, CDR2 SAAADI. V dropped 4 bases and J dropped 7 bases, with 13 bases sitting between them. CDR3 sequence: CASSATGGGTQYF. The CDR3 DNA follows: TGCGCCAGCAGTGCCACAGGAGGGGGGACCCAGTACTTC.

The J gene is TRBJ2-7, the V gene TRBV11-2; 7 bases match TRBD2. J was trimmed by 6 bases and V by 10 bases; bases with no gene match: 12. Germline CDR1 and CDR2: SGHAT and FQNNGV. The CDR3 runs to 13 residues. CDR3 loop: CATQPGAGAEQYF. The CDR3 DNA reads as TGTGCCACCCAACCGGGCGCGGGAGCCGAGCAGTACTTC.